Included here is one TCR beta chain sequence, with context. The data belong to a study of blood T cell repertoires in COVID-19. About the study: Collection of acute and convalescent COVID-19 samples took place in the United States, Italy and Spain. The cDNA or gDNA used as material had been derived from T cells, B-cell-depleted T cells, or PBMCs.

The germline V and J ends were trimmed by 9 bases and 3 bases, with 12 bases remaining between them. This CDR3 is 13 amino acids long. The germline V gene has CDR1 KGHDR and CDR2 SFDVKD. Methods used by the authors: By means of reference gene primer amplification, nucleated cell counts were estimated. The repertoire was sequenced with immunoSEQ multiplex PCR; TCRdb's copy has only in-frame clones and lacks some. From that table come the V and J calls and clone size; the DNA was used to work out D and trimming. The sample holds around 260,000 clones, 83% seen once. This TCR came from a woman in her fifties or sixties who had recovered from COVID-19. The specimen sequenced was peripheral blood. The chain joins TRBV24-1 to TRBJ2-3; a weak D match, TRBD2 (5 bases). In DNA, the CDR3 is TGTGCCACCGCTGAGGGATCGACAGATACGCAGTATTTT. It codes for CATAEGSTDTQYF.